This TCR beta chain was found in a study of shared clonotypes between healthy human individuals. Sequencing used immunoSEQ multiplex PCR; TCRdb keeps in-frame clones, though not all of them. The table has 900,000 to 1,200,000 clones, around three quarters seen once; the top ten hold around 0.6%. V lost 1 base and J 3 bases, leaving 15 bases between the germline ends. This CDR3 spans 16 amino acids. Per germline, CDR1 SEHNR and CDR2 FQNEAQ (reference sequence). Sequencing was done on a sample of memory CD4+ T cells from PBMCs. Subset of the sample: CD45RA-negative fraction. The TCR sequence derives from a man younger than 30 in good health. Some clones in this sample may be carry-over from other donors' samples. This sequence joins TRBV7-9 and TRBJ2-5, with D tentatively TRBD1 (6 bases). This CDR3 reads CASSLVGGATEETQYF. The CDR3 DNA reads as TGTGCCAGCAGCTTAGTAGGGGGAGCCACGGAAGAGACCCAGTACTTC.